Sequencing of this T cell receptor (beta chain) was carried out in a study of shared clonotypes between healthy human individuals. Study-wide results and caveats: Naive CD4 clonotypes were shared across several donors at 4% to 5%. Generation probabilities of non-shared clonotypes were lower (relative to those shared by all four donors).

The naive CD8 population came from CD45RO-negative cells selected for CCR7, without terminally differentiated effector memory CD45RA+ cells. The V gene lost 6 bases and the J gene lost 5 bases, with 21 bases spanning the gap. In germline, CDR1 is SGHNT, CDR2 YYREEE (reference sequence). The CDR3 runs to 15 residues. Genomic DNA of every subset was divided equally among multiple immunoSEQ plates. Data came from immunoSEQ multiplex PCR; TCRdb stores just in-frame clones and leaves some out. The data hold around 2,000,000 clones, with approximately 94% observed a single time. Points on this clone: The antigen remains unidentified.

The sequence was collected from a man aged 18-30 years in good health. This chain uses TRBV5-4 with TRBJ2-7; D is perhaps TRBD1 or TRBD2 (5 bases each). What was sequenced was naive CD8+ T cells sorted from blood. CDR3 nucleotides: TGTGCCAGCACCATCTGGGGGTTGGGCCTCCACGAGCAGTACTTC. The encoded protein is CASTIWGLGLHEQYF.